This T cell receptor beta chain emerged from a study of blood T cells in healthy people across ages. Notes on the study in general: Per million T cells, TCR beta diversity dropped about linearly as age rose. Long-lived and aged donors differed, with more naive CD4+ cells and higher diversity in the long-lived.

Each sample provided at least 6 micrograms of extracted total RNA. A second roughly 6 to 12 cycle PCR used barcoded and J-beta primers. Every cDNA molecule bore a tag from a template-switch adaptor containing 12 random nucleotides. MiXCR, applied by TCRdb to the 5' RACE reads, yields one record per CDR3 protein. There are 800,000 to 900,000 distinct CDR3 sequences in the sample; approximately 65% occur only once, and 25% to 30% lies in the top ten. The V gene's germline CDR1 is SGHDT and CDR2 YYEEEE. With 0 bases removed from V and 1 base from J, the gap between germline ends came to 18 bases. This CDR3 has 18 amino acids. Notes on this clonotype: Its antigen is currently unknown.

The chain combines TRBV5-6 with TRBJ2-3; D is perhaps TRBD2 (5 bases). Sequencing was performed on blood. This receptor was obtained from a man younger than 40 in good health. The CDR3 sequence is CASSLVGSYSAGTDTQYF. CDR3 coding DNA: TGTGCCAGCAGCTTGGTGGGTTCGTATAGCGCTGGCACAGATACGCAGTATTTT.